This T cell receptor beta chain was recovered during a study of blood T cell repertoires in COVID-19. In the study overall: The analysed material was cDNA or gDNA that came from T cells, B-cell-depleted T cells, or PBMCs.

Trimming cost V 1 base and J 0 bases; bases outside gene matches: 2. CDR1 and CDR2 (germline): LGHDT, YNNKEL (reference sequence). The CDR3 contains 17 residues. Ages ranged from roughly 18 to 100 years, with residence in some 25 US areas. Authors' processing steps: Using reference gene primer amplification, nucleated cell counts were estimated. TCRdb's table, derived via immunoSEQ multiplex PCR, lists solely in-frame clones and lacks some. The V and J calls and clone size were taken over from that table, and D and trimming were inferred from the DNA. The sample has under 200,000 clones; 82% are singletons.

Sequencing was done on a sample of PBMCs or T cells enriched from blood (not recorded which). This TCR came from a woman aged 60 to 75 with acute COVID-19. The chain uses TRBV3-1 (or the pseudogene TRBV3-2) and TRBJ2-6; 8 bases align to TRBD1. CDR3: CASSQAGGPSGANVLTF. The CDR3 DNA reads as TGTGCCAGCAGCCAAGCAGGGGGCCCCTCTGGGGCCAACGTCCTGACTTTC.